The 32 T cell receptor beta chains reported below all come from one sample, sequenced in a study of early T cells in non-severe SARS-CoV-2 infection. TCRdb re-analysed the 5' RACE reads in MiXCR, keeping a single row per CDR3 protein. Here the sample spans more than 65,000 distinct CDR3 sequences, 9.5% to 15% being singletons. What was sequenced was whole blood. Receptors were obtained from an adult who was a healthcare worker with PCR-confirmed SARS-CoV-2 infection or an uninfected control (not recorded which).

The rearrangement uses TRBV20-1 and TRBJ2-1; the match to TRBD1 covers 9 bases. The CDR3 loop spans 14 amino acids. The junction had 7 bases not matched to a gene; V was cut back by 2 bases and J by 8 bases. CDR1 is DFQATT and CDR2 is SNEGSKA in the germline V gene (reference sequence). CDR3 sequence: CSARRDRDRDEQFF. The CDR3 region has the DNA TGCAGTGCTAGACGGGACAGGGATCGGGATGAGCAGTTCTTC.

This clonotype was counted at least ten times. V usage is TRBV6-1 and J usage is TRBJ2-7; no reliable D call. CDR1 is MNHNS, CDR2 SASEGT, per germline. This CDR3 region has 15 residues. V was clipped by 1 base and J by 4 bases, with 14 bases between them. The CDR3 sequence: CASSEEGDGSYEQYF. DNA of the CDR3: TGTGCCAGCAGTGAAGAAGGAGACGGAAGTTACGAGCAGTACTTC.

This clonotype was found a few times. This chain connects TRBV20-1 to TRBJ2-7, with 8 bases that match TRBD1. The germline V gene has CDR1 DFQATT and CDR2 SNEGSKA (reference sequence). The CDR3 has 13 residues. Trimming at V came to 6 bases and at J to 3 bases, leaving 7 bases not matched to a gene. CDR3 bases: TGCAGTGCAGAGGACAGGGATTTCTACGAGCAGTACTTC. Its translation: CSAEDRDFYEQYF.

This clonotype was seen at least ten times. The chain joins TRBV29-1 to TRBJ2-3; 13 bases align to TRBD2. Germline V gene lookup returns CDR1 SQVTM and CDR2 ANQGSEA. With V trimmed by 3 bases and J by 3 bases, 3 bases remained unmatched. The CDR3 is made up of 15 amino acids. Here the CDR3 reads CSVEGLAGRTDTQYF. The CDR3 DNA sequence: TGCAGCGTTGAGGGACTAGCGGGAAGGACAGATACGCAGTATTTT.

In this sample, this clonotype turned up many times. CDR3 bases: TGTGCCAGCACCAGCTTATACGAGCAGTACTTC. It translates to CASTSLYEQYF. This chain links TRBV6-1 with TRBJ2-7; no reliable D call. The CDR3 consists of 11 residues. V was pared by 7 bases and J by 4 bases, with 8 bases between. Germline CDR1 and CDR2: MNHNS and SASEGT.

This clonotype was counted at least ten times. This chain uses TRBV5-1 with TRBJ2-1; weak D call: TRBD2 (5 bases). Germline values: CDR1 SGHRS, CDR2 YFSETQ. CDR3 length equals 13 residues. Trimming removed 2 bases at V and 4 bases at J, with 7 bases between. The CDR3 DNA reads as TGCGCCAGCAGCTTTGAGGGTTACAATGAGCAGTTCTTC. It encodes CASSFEGYNEQFF. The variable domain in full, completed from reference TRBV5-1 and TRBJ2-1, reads KAGVTQTPRYLIKTRGQQVTLSCSPISGHRSVSWYQQTPGQGLQFLFEYFSETQRNKGNFPGRFSGRQFSNSRSEMNVSTLELGDSALYLCASSFEGYNEQFFGPGTRLTVL.

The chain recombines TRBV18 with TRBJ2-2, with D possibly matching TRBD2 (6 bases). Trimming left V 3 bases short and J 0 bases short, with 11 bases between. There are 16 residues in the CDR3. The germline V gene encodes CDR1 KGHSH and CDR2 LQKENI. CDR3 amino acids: CASSPFSGANTGELFF. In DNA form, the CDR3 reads TGTGCCAGCTCACCCTTTAGCGGCGCGAACACCGGGGAGCTGTTTTTT.

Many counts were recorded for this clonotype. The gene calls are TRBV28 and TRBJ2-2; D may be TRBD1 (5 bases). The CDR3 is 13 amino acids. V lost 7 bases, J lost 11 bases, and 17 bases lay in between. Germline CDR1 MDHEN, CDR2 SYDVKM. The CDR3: CASNTWTLSELFF. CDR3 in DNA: TGTGCCAGCAACACCTGGACACTAAGTGAGCTGTTTTTT.

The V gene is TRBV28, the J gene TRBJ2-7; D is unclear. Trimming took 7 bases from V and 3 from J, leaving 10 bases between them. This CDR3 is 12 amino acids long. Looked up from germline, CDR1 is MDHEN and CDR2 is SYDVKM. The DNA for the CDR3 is TGTGCCAGCAACGCCCTGGGCTACGAGCAGTACTTC. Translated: CASNALGYEQYF.

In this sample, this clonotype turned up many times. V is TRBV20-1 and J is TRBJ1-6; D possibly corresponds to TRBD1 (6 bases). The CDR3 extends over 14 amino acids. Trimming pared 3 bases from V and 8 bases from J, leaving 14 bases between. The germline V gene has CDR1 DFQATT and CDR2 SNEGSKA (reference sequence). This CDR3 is CSASLWGRDSPLHF. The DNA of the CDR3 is TGCAGTGCTAGTCTTTGGGGGCGGGATTCACCCCTCCACTTT.

This CDR3 reads CASSSDGNYGYTF. CDR3 coding DNA: TGTGCCAGCAGCTCCGACGGGAACTATGGCTACACCTTC. The chain recombines TRBV7-6 with TRBJ1-2, with D unclear. The length of the CDR3 is 13 residues. Trimming took 4 bases from V and 2 from J, leaving 8 bases between them. The V gene's germline CDR1 is SGHVS and CDR2 FNYEAQ.

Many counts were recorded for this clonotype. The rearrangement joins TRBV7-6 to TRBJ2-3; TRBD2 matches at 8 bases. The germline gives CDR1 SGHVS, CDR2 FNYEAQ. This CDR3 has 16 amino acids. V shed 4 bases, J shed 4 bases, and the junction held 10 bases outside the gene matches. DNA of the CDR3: TGTGCCAGCAGCTGGACGAGCGGGAGTGGAGCAGATACGCAGTATTTT. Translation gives CASSWTSGSGADTQYF. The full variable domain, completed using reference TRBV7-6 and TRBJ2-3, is GAGVSQSPRYKVTKRGQDVALRCDPISGHVSLYWYRQALGQGPEFLTYFNYEAQQDKSGLPNDRFSAERPEGSISTLTIQRTEQRDSAMYRCASSWTSGSGADTQYFGPGTRLTVL.

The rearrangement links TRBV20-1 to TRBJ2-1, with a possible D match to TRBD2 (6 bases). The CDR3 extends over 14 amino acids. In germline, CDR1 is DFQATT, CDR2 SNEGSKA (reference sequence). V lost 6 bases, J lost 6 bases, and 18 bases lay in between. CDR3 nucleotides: TGCAGTGCGCAGAGAAGCGGGCAGCTCAATGAGCAGTTCTTC. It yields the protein CSAQRSGQLNEQFF.

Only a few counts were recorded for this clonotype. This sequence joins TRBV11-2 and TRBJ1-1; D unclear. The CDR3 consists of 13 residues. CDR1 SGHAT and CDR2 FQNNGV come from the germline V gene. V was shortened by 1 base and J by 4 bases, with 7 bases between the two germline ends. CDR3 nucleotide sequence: TGTGCCAGCAGCTTAGGGGCGTTCACTGAAGCTTTCTTT. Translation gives CASSLGAFTEAFF. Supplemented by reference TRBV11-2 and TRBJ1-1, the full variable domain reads EAGVAQSPRYKIIEKRQSVAFWCNPISGHATLYWYQQILGQGPKLLIQFQNNGVVDDSQLPKDRFSAERLKGVDSTLKIQPAKLEDSAVYLCASSLGAFTEAFFGQGTRLTVV.

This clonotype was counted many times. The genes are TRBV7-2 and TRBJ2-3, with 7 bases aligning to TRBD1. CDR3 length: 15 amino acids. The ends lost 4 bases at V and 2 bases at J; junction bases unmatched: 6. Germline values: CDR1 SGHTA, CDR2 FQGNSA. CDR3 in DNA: TGTGCCAGCAGCTGGGACAGCCTTTCCACAGATACGCAGTATTTT. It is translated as CASSWDSLSTDTQYF.

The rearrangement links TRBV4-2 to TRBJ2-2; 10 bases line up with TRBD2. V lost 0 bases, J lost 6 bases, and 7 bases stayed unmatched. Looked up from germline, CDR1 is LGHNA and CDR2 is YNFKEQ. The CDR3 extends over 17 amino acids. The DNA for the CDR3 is TGTGCCAGCAGCCAAGATCGACCTAGCGGGGGCGCCGGGGAGCTGTTTTTT. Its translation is CASSQDRPSGGAGELFF.

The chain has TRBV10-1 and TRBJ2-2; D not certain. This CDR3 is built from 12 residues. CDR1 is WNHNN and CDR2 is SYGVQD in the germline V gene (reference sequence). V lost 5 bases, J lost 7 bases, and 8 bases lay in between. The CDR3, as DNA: TGCGCCAGCAGTTCCCCGAACGGGGAGCTGTTTTTT. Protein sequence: CASSSPNGELFF.

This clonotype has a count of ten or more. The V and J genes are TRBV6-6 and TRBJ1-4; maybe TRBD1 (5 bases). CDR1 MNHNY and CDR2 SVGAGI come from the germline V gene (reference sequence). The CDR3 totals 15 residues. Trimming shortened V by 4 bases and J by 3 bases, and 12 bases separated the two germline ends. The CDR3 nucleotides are TGTGCCAGCAGTTCCCTGACAGCGCCTAATGAAAAACTGTTTTTT. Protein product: CASSSLTAPNEKLFF.

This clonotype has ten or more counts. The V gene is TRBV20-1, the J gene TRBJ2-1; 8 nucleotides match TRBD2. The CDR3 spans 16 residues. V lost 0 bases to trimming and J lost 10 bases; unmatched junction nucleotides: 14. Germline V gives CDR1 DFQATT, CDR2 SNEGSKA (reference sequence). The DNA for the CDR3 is TGCAGTGCTAGAGATCCGGGAGGGCCTAAGGCAAGGGAGCAGTTCTTC. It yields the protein CSARDPGGPKAREQFF.

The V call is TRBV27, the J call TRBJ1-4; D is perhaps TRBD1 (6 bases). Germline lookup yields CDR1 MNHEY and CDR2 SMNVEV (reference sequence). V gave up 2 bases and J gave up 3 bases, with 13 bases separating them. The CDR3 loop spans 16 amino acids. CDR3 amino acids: CASSLRGLGANEKLFF. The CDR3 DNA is TGTGCCAGCAGTTTACGGGGGCTTGGAGCTAATGAAAAACTGTTTTTT.

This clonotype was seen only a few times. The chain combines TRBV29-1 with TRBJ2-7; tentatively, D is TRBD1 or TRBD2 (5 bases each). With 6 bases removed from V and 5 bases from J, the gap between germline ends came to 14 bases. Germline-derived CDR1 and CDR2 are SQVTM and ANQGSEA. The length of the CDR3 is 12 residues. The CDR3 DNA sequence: TGCAGCGTAAATAATCAGGGAGACGAGCAGTACTTC. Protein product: CSVNNQGDEQYF.

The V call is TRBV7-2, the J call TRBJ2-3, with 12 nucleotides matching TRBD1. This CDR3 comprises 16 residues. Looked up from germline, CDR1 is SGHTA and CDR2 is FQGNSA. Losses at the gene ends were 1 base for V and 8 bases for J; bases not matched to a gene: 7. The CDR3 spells CASSLVPGQGAGTQYF. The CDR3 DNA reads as TGTGCCAGCAGCTTAGTTCCGGGACAGGGGGCTGGTACGCAGTATTTT.

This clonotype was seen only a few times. CDR3 sequence: CAWSGQNNEQFF. The CDR3 DNA reads TGTGCCTGGAGTGGACAGAACAATGAGCAGTTCTTC. This chain connects TRBV30 to TRBJ2-1, with D possibly being TRBD1 (5 bases). Deletions cut 1 base from V and 5 bases from J, with 6 bases between. The CDR3 covers 12 residues. CDR1 is GTSNPN and CDR2 is SVGIG in the germline V gene (reference sequence).

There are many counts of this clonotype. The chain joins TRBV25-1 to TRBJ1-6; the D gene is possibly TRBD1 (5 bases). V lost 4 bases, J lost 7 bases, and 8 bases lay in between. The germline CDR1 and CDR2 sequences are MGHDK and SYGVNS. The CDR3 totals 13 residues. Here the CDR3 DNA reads TGTGCCAGCAGTGGGGACGGGAATTCACCCCTCCACTTT. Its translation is CASSGDGNSPLHF.

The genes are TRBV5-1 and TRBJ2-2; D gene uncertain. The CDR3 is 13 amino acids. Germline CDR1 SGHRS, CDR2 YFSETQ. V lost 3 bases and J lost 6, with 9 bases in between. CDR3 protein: CASSYFGAGELFF. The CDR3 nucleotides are TGCGCCAGCAGCTATTTTGGGGCCGGGGAGCTGTTTTTT.

In DNA form, the CDR3 reads TGCAGTGCTAGTTTTTCAACTAATGAAAAACTGTTTTTT. Protein: CSASFSTNEKLFF. This chain joins TRBV20-1 and TRBJ1-4; D is unclear. V was shortened by 3 bases and J by 0 bases, with 5 bases between the two germline ends. Germline CDR1 and CDR2: DFQATT and SNEGSKA (reference sequence). The CDR3 has 13 residues.

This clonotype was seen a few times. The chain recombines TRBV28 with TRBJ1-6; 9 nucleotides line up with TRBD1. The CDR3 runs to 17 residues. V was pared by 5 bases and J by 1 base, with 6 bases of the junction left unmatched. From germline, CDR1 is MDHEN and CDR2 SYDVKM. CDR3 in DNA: TGTGCCAGCAGTACCCGGACAGGGGATTCCTATAATTCACCCCTCCACTTT. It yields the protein CASSTRTGDSYNSPLHF.

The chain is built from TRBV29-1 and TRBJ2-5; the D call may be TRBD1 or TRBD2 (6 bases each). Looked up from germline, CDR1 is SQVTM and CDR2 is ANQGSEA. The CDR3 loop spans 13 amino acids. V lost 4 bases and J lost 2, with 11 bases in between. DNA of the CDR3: TGCAGCGTTGTTCCGGGGGCGCAAGAGACCCAGTACTTC. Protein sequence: CSVVPGAQETQYF.

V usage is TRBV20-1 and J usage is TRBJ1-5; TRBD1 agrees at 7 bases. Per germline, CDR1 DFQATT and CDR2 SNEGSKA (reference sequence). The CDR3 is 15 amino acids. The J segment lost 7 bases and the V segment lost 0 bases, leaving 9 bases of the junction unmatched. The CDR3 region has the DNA TGCAGTGCTAGAGATCCTAGTGCAGGGGGGCAGCCCCAGCATTTT. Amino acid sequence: CSARDPSAGGQPQHF.

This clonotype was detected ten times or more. DNA for the CDR3: TGTGCCAGCAGCCGGGACCGAGAACTTGAGACCCAGTACTTC. It specifies CASSRDRELETQYF. This chain uses TRBV9 with TRBJ2-5; either TRBD1 or TRBD2 may fit D (5 bases each). The CDR3 length is 14 residues. CDR1 is SGDLS and CDR2 is YYNGEE in the germline V gene. Trimming left V 4 bases short and J 5 bases short, with 15 bases between.

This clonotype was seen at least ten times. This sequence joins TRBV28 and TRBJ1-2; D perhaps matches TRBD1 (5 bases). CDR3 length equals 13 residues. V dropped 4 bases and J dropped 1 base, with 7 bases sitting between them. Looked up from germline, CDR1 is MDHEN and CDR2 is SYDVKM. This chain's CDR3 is CASSSGINYGYTF. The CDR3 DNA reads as TGTGCCAGCAGTTCAGGGATTAACTATGGCTACACCTTC.

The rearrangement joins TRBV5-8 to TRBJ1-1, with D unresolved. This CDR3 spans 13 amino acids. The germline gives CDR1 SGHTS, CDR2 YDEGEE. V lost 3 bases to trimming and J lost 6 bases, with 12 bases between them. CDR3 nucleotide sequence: TGTGCCAGCAGCTCGTGGAGTAACCCTGAAGCTTTCTTT. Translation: CASSSWSNPEAFF.